A single sample gave rise to the 20 T cell receptor beta chains below, sequenced in a study of identical twins. TCRdb itself ran the 5' RACE reads through MiXCR, one entry per CDR3 protein. This table holds about 890,000 distinct CDR3 sequences, 9% to 15% found once. These data also featured in a second study, about yellow fever vaccine responses in identical twins.

Sequencing input: PBMCs. Source of these receptors: a woman in her late teens or twenties in good health.

This clonotype has only a few counts. The chain couples TRBV28 to TRBJ2-7; D gene uncertain. The CDR3 spans 12 residues. Germline V CDR1 and CDR2: MDHEN, SYDVKM. V lost 4 bases to trimming and J lost 2 bases, with 6 bases between them. In nucleotides, the CDR3 is TGTGCCAGCAGTTCCGATACCTACGAGCAGTACGTC. Encoded protein: CASSSDTYEQYV.

The V gene is TRBV5-1, the J gene TRBJ2-2; a weak D match, TRBD1 (7 bases). CDR3 length: 15 amino acids. Germline CDR1 and CDR2: SGHRS and YFSETQ. V lost 4 bases, J lost 6 bases, and 16 bases lay in between. CDR3 sequence: CASSPAGGGSGELFF. The CDR3 DNA is TGCGCCAGCAGCCCGGCAGGGGGAGGATCCGGGGAGCTGTTTTTT.

CDR3 amino acids: CASSYSYGARDEQFF. CDR3 in DNA: TGTGCCAGCAGCTATTCCTACGGGGCGCGGGATGAGCAGTTCTTC. This sequence joins TRBV7-9 and TRBJ2-1; D is tentatively TRBD1 or TRBD2 (5 bases each). Looked up from germline, CDR1 is SEHNR and CDR2 is FQNEAQ (reference sequence). V was pared by 4 bases and J by 8 bases, with 18 bases between. The CDR3 is 15 amino acids.

This chain uses TRBV11-2 with TRBJ1-4; the D is unclear. Per germline, CDR1 SGHAT and CDR2 FQNNGV. The CDR3 runs to 15 residues. Trimming left V 2 bases short and J 7 bases short, with 14 bases between. The CDR3 is CASSLFGTEGEKLFF. The CDR3 region has the DNA TGTGCCAGCAGCTTATTCGGAACTGAGGGTGAAAAACTGTTTTTT.

The chain is built from TRBV4-1 and TRBJ2-3; possibly TRBD2 for D (5 bases). This CDR3 has 16 residues. V lost 2 bases to trimming and J lost 2 bases, with 14 bases between them. Germline V gene lookup returns CDR1 MGHRA and CDR2 YSYEKL. The CDR3 bases are TGCGCCAGCAGCCAAAAAGTCGGGGTACCCACAGATACGCAGTATTTT. Residues: CASSQKVGVPTDTQYF.

This clonotype occurred a few times. The chain joins TRBV12-3 or TRBV12-4 to TRBJ2-3; D is ambiguous. There are 14 residues in the CDR3. Trimming took 3 bases from V and 0 from J, leaving 7 bases between them. CDR3 amino acids: CASSFLQSTDTQYF. The CDR3 DNA reads as TGTGCCAGCAGTTTTTTACAGAGCACAGATACGCAGTATTTT.

The chain recombines TRBV20-1 with TRBJ1-5; the D gene is possibly TRBD1 (5 bases). The CDR3 is 12 amino acids. V dropped 3 bases and J dropped 11 bases, with 14 bases sitting between them. CDR1 DFQATT and CDR2 SNEGSKA come from the germline V gene (reference sequence). The CDR3: CSASGDPLAQHF. The DNA of the CDR3 is TGCAGTGCTAGCGGGGACCCGTTAGCCCAGCATTTT.

The sample holds a few counts of this clonotype. The CDR3 here is CASSSLEGTYEQYF. CDR3 in DNA: TGTGCCAGCAGCTCCTTAGAGGGGACCTACGAGCAGTACTTC. The rearrangement links TRBV7-8 to TRBJ2-7, with D perhaps being TRBD1 or TRBD2 (5 bases each). The germline gives CDR1 SGHVS, CDR2 FQNEAQ. The CDR3 length is 14 residues. Trimming cost V 4 bases and J 2 bases, with 12 bases left between them.

This clonotype was seen a handful of times. The CDR3 DNA sequence: TGTGCCGCCCGACAGGGGGAGACCCAGTACTTC. Protein: CAARQGETQYF. The chain joins TRBV10-3 to TRBJ2-5, with 8 bases lining up with TRBD1. This CDR3 contains 11 residues. The V segment lost 11 bases and the J segment 5 bases; nucleotides outside the gene matches: 4. CDR1 ENHRY and CDR2 SYGVKD come from the germline V gene.

This clonotype was detected many times. The V call is TRBV5-1, the J call TRBJ2-1, with D unclear. The CDR3 sequence is 12 residues long. Germline lookup yields CDR1 SGHRS and CDR2 YFSETQ. The germline V and J ends were trimmed by 3 bases and 7 bases, with 8 bases remaining between them. CDR3 loop: CASSSTTNEQFF. The CDR3 DNA sequence: TGCGCCAGCAGCTCCACTACTAATGAGCAGTTCTTC.

The chain uses TRBV7-9 and TRBJ1-1; D might be TRBD1 (6 bases). Germline V lookup: CDR1 SEHNR, CDR2 FQNEAQ (reference sequence). CDR3 length equals 15 residues. With 6 bases removed from V and 2 bases from J, the gap between germline ends came to 16 bases. Here the CDR3 DNA reads TGTGCCAGCAGTGTAGCAGGGGATAGAAACACTGAAGCTTTCTTT. This codes for CASSVAGDRNTEAFF.

This sequence joins TRBV12-3 or TRBV12-4 and TRBJ2-7; TRBD2 matches 8 bases. V shed 3 bases, J shed 8 bases, and the junction held 9 bases outside the gene matches. CDR3 length: 14 residues. CDR3 coding DNA: TGTGCCAGCAGTTTTCCCGGGACTAGTTGGAAGCAGTACTTC. Its translation is CASSFPGTSWKQYF.

The V call is TRBV24-1, the J call TRBJ2-3; 8 nucleotides match TRBD2. Germline CDR1 and CDR2: KGHDR and SFDVKD. Trimming took 5 bases from V and 2 from J; bases not matched to a gene: 5. The CDR3 loop spans 15 amino acids. The CDR3 protein is CATSAGGINTDTQYF. Written as DNA, the CDR3 is TGTGCCACCAGTGCGGGGGGGATAAACACAGATACGCAGTATTTT.

The rearrangement uses TRBV21-1 and TRBJ2-3; no check of the table's D call, TRBD2, against the DNA was made. TRBV21-1 is assigned pseudogene status. This CDR3 spans 17 amino acids. Here the CDR3 DNA reads TGTGCCAGCAGCTCTCAGGTAGCGGGGCCTAACACAGATACGCAGTATTTT. As protein: CASSSQVAGPNTDTQYF.

The V and J genes are TRBV6-5 and TRBJ1-2; D possibly corresponds to TRBD1 (6 bases). The CDR3 is 16 residues long. V lost 0 bases, J lost 3 bases, and 14 bases lay in between. Germline CDR1 is MNHEY and CDR2 is SVGAGI. The CDR3 DNA sequence: TGTGCCAGCAGTTACTCCTGGCAGGGGTTGGACTATGGCTACACCTTC. It encodes CASSYSWQGLDYGYTF.

The V call is TRBV4-1, the J call TRBJ1-2; 10 bases align to TRBD1. Looked up from germline, CDR1 is MGHRA and CDR2 is YSYEKL. With V trimmed by 3 bases and J by 2 bases, 12 bases remained unmatched. The CDR3 is 18 residues long. The CDR3: CASSQPRDRGKSNYGYTF. For the CDR3, the DNA is TGCGCCAGCAGCCAGCCCCGGGACAGGGGTAAAAGCAACTATGGCTACACCTTC.

The V and J genes are TRBV5-1 and TRBJ2-2; the D is unclear. CDR3 length equals 16 residues. V gave up 0 bases and J gave up 4 bases, with 13 bases separating them. Germline V lookup: CDR1 SGHRS, CDR2 YFSETQ. The DNA for the CDR3 is TGCGCCAGCAGCTTGGGGGCTACGTTGAGCACCGGGGAGCTGTTTTTT. It codes for CASSLGATLSTGELFF. The full variable domain, its missing parts supplied by reference TRBV5-1 and TRBJ2-2, is KAGVTQTPRYLIKTRGQQVTLSCSPISGHRSVSWYQQTPGQGLQFLFEYFSETQRNKGNFPGRFSGRQFSNSRSEMNVSTLELGDSALYLCASSLGATLSTGELFFGEGSRLTVL.

This clonotype was seen a few times. The chain combines TRBV5-1 with TRBJ2-7; maybe TRBD2 (6 bases). The CDR3 runs 14 residues. Trimming removed 4 bases from V and 4 bases from J, with 15 bases in between. Germline CDR1 SGHRS, CDR2 YFSETQ. CDR3 coding DNA: TGCGCCAGCAGCCCAGGACTAACCGTATACGAGCAGTACTTC. This codes for CASSPGLTVYEQYF.

The J gene is TRBJ2-1, the V gene TRBV5-1; D perhaps matches TRBD2 (5 bases). The V gene lost 3 bases and the J gene lost 8 bases, with 12 bases spanning the gap. CDR3 length: 13 residues. CDR1 and CDR2 from the germline V gene are SGHRS and YFSETQ. CDR3: CASSWESVYEQFF. For the CDR3, the DNA is TGCGCCAGCAGCTGGGAGAGTGTCTATGAGCAGTTCTTC.

This clonotype was seen repeatedly, ten times or more. The chain uses TRBV20-1 and TRBJ2-3, with D unclear. Deletions cut 4 bases from V and 5 bases from J, with 4 bases between. CDR1 DFQATT and CDR2 SNEGSKA come from the germline V gene (reference sequence). The CDR3 consists of 10 residues. For the CDR3, the DNA is TGCAGTGCTACCCTAGATACGCAGTATTTT. It translates to CSATLDTQYF.